Below are 31 T cell receptor beta chains sequenced from a single sample in a study of technical replicates of blood from a handful of donors. Repertoires were generated with immunoSEQ multiplex PCR, while TCRdb's copy carries only in-frame clones and drops some. The table shows approximately 76,000 clones, with roughly nine tenths occurring only once. Sequencing was carried out using T cells isolated from PBMCs. The receptors originated from a human donor in good health.

The chain links TRBV12-5 to TRBJ2-5; perhaps TRBD2 as D (6 bases). The germline CDR1 and CDR2 sequences are LGHNT and FRNRAP. CDR3 length: 15 amino acids. V gave up 0 bases and J gave up 4 bases, with 12 bases separating them. CDR3 residues: CASGLVGEGGETQYF. In DNA form, the CDR3 reads TGTGCTAGTGGTTTGGTTGGAGAGGGAGGAGAGACCCAGTACTTC.

The chain combines TRBV19 with TRBJ1-1; D gene ambiguous. Germline V gives CDR1 LNHDA, CDR2 SQIVND (reference sequence). This CDR3 has 14 residues. The germline V and J ends were trimmed by 0 bases and 7 bases, with 12 bases remaining between them. CDR3 bases: TGTGCCAGTAGTATAGACCTCACAAGCGGTGAAGCTTTCTTT. This gives the protein CASSIDLTSGEAFF. Combining the CDR3 with reference TRBV19 and TRBJ1-1 gives the whole variable domain DGGITQSPKYLFRKEGQNVTLSCEQNLNHDAMYWYRQDPGQGLRLIYYSQIVNDFQKGDIAEGYSVSREKKESFPLTVTSAQKNPTAFYLCASSIDLTSGEAFFGQGTRLTVV.

This sequence joins TRBV5-1 and TRBJ2-7, with 7 bases matching TRBD1. The germline CDR1 and CDR2 sequences are SGHRS and YFSETQ. After removal of 4 bases from V and 7 bases from J, the junction contained 5 bases not matched to a gene. This CDR3 is 12 amino acids long. In DNA, the CDR3 is TGCGCCAGCAGCCGGGACAGCGAAGAGCAGTACTTC. Its translation: CASSRDSEEQYF.

This chain links TRBV19 with TRBJ2-7; TRBD2 aligns across 7 bases. The CDR3 is 13 amino acids. The V segment lost 3 bases and the J segment 5 bases; nucleotides outside the gene matches: 4. CDR1 and CDR2 (germline): LNHDA, SQIVND (reference sequence). The CDR3 nucleotides read TGTGCCAGTAGTATGGAGGGGAGGGACGAGCAGTACTTC. Its protein product is CASSMEGRDEQYF.

The J gene is TRBJ1-2, the V gene TRBV28, with D possibly TRBD1 on 6 matching bases. This CDR3 region has 15 residues. Per the germline V gene, CDR1 is MDHEN and CDR2 is SYDVKM. Between the trimmed V and J ends, which lost 7 bases and 0 bases, there was a span of 15 bases. CDR3 DNA: TGTGCCAGCACCCTCGAAGGACAGACTAACTATGGCTACACCTTC. It is translated as CASTLEGQTNYGYTF.

The chain recombines TRBV5-1 with TRBJ2-7; 12 nucleotides match TRBD1. Germline loops: CDR1 SGHRS, CDR2 YFSETQ. The J segment lost 5 bases and the V segment lost 0 bases, leaving 6 bases of the junction unmatched. The length of the CDR3 is 16 residues. Here the CDR3 reads CASSLGGTGGWNEQYF. In DNA, the CDR3 is TGCGCCAGCAGCTTGGGGGGGACAGGGGGCTGGAACGAGCAGTACTTC.

This clone was detected a few times. The CDR3 region is CASSPDSSSYEQYF. The CDR3, as DNA: TGTGCCAGTAGCCCAGACAGTTCTTCCTACGAGCAGTACTTC. This chain links TRBV19 with TRBJ2-7, with D possibly TRBD1 on 5 matching bases. The germline V gene encodes CDR1 LNHDA and CDR2 SQIVND (reference sequence). This CDR3 is 14 amino acids long. V lost 6 bases and J lost 1, with 13 bases in between.

The V gene is TRBV9, the J gene TRBJ2-5, with D maybe TRBD1 (6 bases). The V end was cut by 0 bases, the J end by 4 bases, with 13 bases between. The CDR3 is 15 amino acids. Germline CDR1 SGDLS, CDR2 YYNGEE. CDR3 nucleotide sequence: TGTGCCAGCAGCGTAGCCCCCGGACAGCTAGAGACCCAGTACTTC. Encoded protein: CASSVAPGQLETQYF.

The V gene is TRBV19, the J gene TRBJ1-5; TRBD1 agrees at 9 bases. The junction had 11 bases not matched to a gene; V was cut back by 10 bases and J by 1 base. The CDR3 consists of 16 residues. Germline CDR1 is LNHDA and CDR2 is SQIVND (reference sequence). The CDR3 coding sequence is TGTGCCACCACCCGGGACAGGGAGAGGAGCAATCAGCCCCAGCATTTT. It codes for CATTRDRERSNQPQHF.

The rearrangement links TRBV9 to TRBJ2-1; TRBD1 might be the D (5 bases). The CDR3 contains 13 residues. Per the germline V gene, CDR1 is SGDLS and CDR2 is YYNGEE. V lost 3 bases, J lost 3 bases, and 7 bases lay in between. CDR3 protein: CASSEGNYNEQFF. CDR3 bases: TGTGCCAGCAGCGAGGGGAACTACAATGAGCAGTTCTTC.

V usage is TRBV6-1 and J usage is TRBJ2-1, with 8 bases matching TRBD1. Germline V CDR1 and CDR2: MNHNS, SASEGT. The CDR3 covers 14 residues. V shed 9 bases, J shed 6 bases, and the junction held 10 bases outside the gene matches. DNA for the CDR3: TGTGCCAGTTCGCAGGGGGCTGGCGGCAATGAGCAGTTCTTC. Protein sequence: CASSQGAGGNEQFF.

Only one count was recorded for this clone. The genes are TRBV6-5 and TRBJ2-1; TRBD2 matches at 7 bases. V shed 6 bases and J 10 bases; nucleotides not matched to a gene: 9. The CDR3 is 13 amino acids. Germline V gene sequence: CDR1 MNHEY, CDR2 SVGAGI. CDR3 nucleotide sequence: TGTGCCAGCAGGCTGGGGAGGGCCCGGGAGCAGTTCTTC. Its protein product is CASRLGRAREQFF.

The J gene is TRBJ2-3, the V gene TRBV6-4; a possible D gene is TRBD2 (5 bases). The CDR3 sequence is 16 residues long. Per the germline V gene, CDR1 is MRHNA and CDR2 is SNTAGT. Between the trimmed V and J ends, which lost 3 bases and 1 base, there was a span of 14 bases. In DNA, the CDR3 is TGTGCCAGCAGTGATGACTATCGCTTGGGCACAGATACGCAGTATTTT. It is translated as CASSDDYRLGTDTQYF.

The chain carries TRBV7-8 and TRBJ2-1; possibly TRBD2 for D (5 bases). Germline CDR1 reads SGHVS; CDR2 reads FQNEAQ. The ends were cut back, 0 bases at V and 7 bases at J, with 16 bases in the middle. This CDR3 comprises 16 residues. The CDR3 is CASSLAGSGLRNEQFF. In nucleotides, the CDR3 is TGTGCCAGCAGCTTAGCGGGGAGTGGGTTAAGGAATGAGCAGTTCTTC. Filled out from reference TRBV7-8 and TRBJ2-1, the complete variable domain reads GAGVSQSPRYKVAKRGQDVALRCDPISGHVSLFWYQQALGQGPEFLTYFQNEAQLDKSGLPSDRFFAERPEGSVSTLKIQRTQQEDSAVYLCASSLAGSGLRNEQFFGPGTRLTVL.

The chain links TRBV15 to TRBJ2-7, with 8 bases that match TRBD1. With 2 bases clipped from V and 3 bases from J, the junction kept 6 bases outside the gene matches. Germline values: CDR1 LNHNV, CDR2 YYDKDF (reference sequence). The CDR3 totals 15 residues. The CDR3 spells CATSRPRDRGYEQYF. CDR3 bases: TGTGCCACCAGCAGACCACGCGACAGGGGCTACGAGCAGTACTTC.

V and J are TRBV28 and TRBJ2-4; maybe TRBD2 (6 bases). V shed 2 bases and J shed 0 bases, with 8 bases lying between them. The CDR3 runs 15 residues. Per germline, CDR1 MDHEN and CDR2 SYDVKM. CDR3 region: CASSLAGLAKNIQYF. The DNA of the CDR3 is TGTGCCAGCAGTTTAGCGGGGCTAGCCAAAAACATTCAGTACTTC.

The genes are TRBV27 and TRBJ1-1, with D perhaps matching TRBD1 (6 bases). Looked up from germline, CDR1 is MNHEY and CDR2 is SMNVEV (reference sequence). Trimming shortened V by 5 bases and J by 0 bases, and 13 bases separated the two germline ends. There are 15 residues in the CDR3. The CDR3 nucleotides are TGTGCCAGCAGTATAACAGGGCGGATGAACACTGAAGCTTTCTTT. This codes for CASSITGRMNTEAFF.

There are a few counts of this clone. V usage is TRBV5-1 and J usage is TRBJ2-1, with TRBD2 identical over 10 bases. Per the germline V gene, CDR1 is SGHRS and CDR2 is YFSETQ. This CDR3 is 15 amino acids long. The junction had 1 base not matched to a gene; V was cut back by 0 bases and J by 4 bases. The CDR3 sequence is CASSLVAGGYNEQFF. In DNA, the CDR3 is TGCGCCAGCAGCTTGGTAGCGGGGGGTTACAATGAGCAGTTCTTC.

This clone was detected only once. The chain carries TRBV27 and TRBJ1-1; no definite D call. Between the trimmed V and J ends, which lost 8 bases and 11 bases, there was a span of 21 bases. Germline-derived CDR1 and CDR2 are MNHEY and SMNVEV (reference sequence). The CDR3 spans 13 residues. CDR3 DNA: TGTGCCAGCGCCCGGACTCTTTCGTCGCGGGCTTTCTTT. As protein: CASARTLSSRAFF.

The CDR3 is CASSLGGQGYGYTF. CDR3 nucleotide sequence: TGTGCCAGCAGCTTGGGGGGACAGGGATATGGCTACACCTTC. The chain is built from TRBV5-5 and TRBJ1-2; 9 nucleotides match TRBD1. The CDR3 runs 14 residues. Germline V gene data show CDR1 as SGHKS and CDR2 as YYEKEE (reference sequence). J was trimmed by 5 bases and V by 0 bases; bases with no gene match: 2.

As DNA, the CDR3 is TGTGCCAGCAGCCTTTCGGGACTCGCGAGGGATGAGCAGTTCTTC. It codes for CASSLSGLARDEQFF. The chain combines TRBV11-3 with TRBJ2-1, with D maybe TRBD2 (6 bases). Per the germline V gene, CDR1 is SGHNT and CDR2 is YENEEA. This CDR3 has 15 residues. With 5 bases removed from V and 8 bases from J, the gap between germline ends came to 19 bases.

The CDR3 loop reads CASSLERFTDTQYF. For the CDR3, the DNA is TGTGCCAGCAGCTTAGAGAGGTTCACAGATACGCAGTATTTT. The J gene is TRBJ2-3, the V gene TRBV7-2; no clear D gene. The CDR3 is 14 amino acids. V was trimmed by 1 base and J by 2 bases, leaving 7 bases between them. Germline values: CDR1 SGHTA, CDR2 FQGNSA.

In its sample, this clone was seen once. The chain recombines TRBV4-1 with TRBJ2-5; 11 nucleotides align to TRBD2. V dropped 3 bases and J dropped 1; count of bases not matched to a gene: 16. Germline CDR1 and CDR2: MGHRA and YSYEKL. This CDR3 region has 20 residues. The DNA of the CDR3 is TGCGCCAGCAGCCACCCGGCCGCTCGGTCTAGCGGGGGGCTCCAAGAGACCCAGTACTTC. Its protein product is CASSHPAARSSGGLQETQYF.

This chain uses TRBV18 with TRBJ2-1, with D maybe TRBD1 (5 bases). CDR1 KGHSH and CDR2 LQKENI come from the germline V gene. This CDR3 comprises 14 residues. The ends were cut back, 3 bases at V and 1 base at J, with 7 bases in the middle. The CDR3 DNA sequence: TGTGCCAGCTCACCGGGGCAGTCCTACAATGAGCAGTTCTTC. This translates into CASSPGQSYNEQFF.

The rearrangement links TRBV6-6 to TRBJ2-5, with D hard to call. The assigned J gene may be wrong: the sequence end matches TRBJ2-7 better. The CDR3 has 12 residues. From germline, CDR1 is MNHNY and CDR2 SVGAGI (reference sequence). This chain's CDR3 is CASSYMNYEQYF. The DNA of the CDR3 is TGTGCCAGCAGTTATATGAATTACGAGCAGTACTTC.

This clone has a handful of counts. This CDR3 reads CSVSGRVNTEAFF. DNA of the CDR3: TGCAGCGTATCAGGGAGGGTGAACACTGAAGCTTTCTTT. This chain links TRBV29-1 with TRBJ1-1; maybe TRBD1 (5 bases). Trimming removed 6 bases from V and 0 bases from J, with 11 bases in between. The CDR3 covers 13 residues. Germline loops: CDR1 SQVTM, CDR2 ANQGSEA.

This rearrangement joins TRBV5-1 to TRBJ2-5; TRBD1 might be the D (5 bases). The CDR3 is 13 amino acids. CDR1 and CDR2 from the germline V gene are SGHRS and YFSETQ. Trimming took 1 base from V and 2 from J, leaving 6 bases between them. CDR3 nucleotides: TGCGCCAGCAGCTTGCAGGGACAAGAGACCCAGTACTTC. Amino acid sequence: CASSLQGQETQYF.

Only a few counts were recorded for this clone. The gene calls are TRBV7-9 and TRBJ1-1; the D is unclear. This CDR3 is built from 10 residues. V dropped 5 bases and J dropped 7 bases, with 5 bases sitting between them. Per germline, CDR1 SEHNR and CDR2 FQNEAQ (reference sequence). In nucleotides, the CDR3 is TGTGCCAGCAGCCCAAATGAAGCTTTCTTT. Translating gives CASSPNEAFF.

A single count supports this clone. This rearrangement joins TRBV7-9 to TRBJ2-7; 7 nucleotides line up with TRBD1. Germline V gene sequence: CDR1 SEHNR, CDR2 FQNEAQ (reference sequence). This CDR3 region has 15 residues. Germline trimming cut 3 bases from V and 6 bases from J; bases unmatched to any gene: 11. In DNA form, the CDR3 reads TGTGCCAGCAGCTTTGGGACAGCAAAAGAAGGCGAGCAGTACTTC. It is translated as CASSFGTAKEGEQYF.

V usage is TRBV7-6 and J usage is TRBJ2-5, with D perhaps TRBD2 (5 bases). CDR1 is SGHVS and CDR2 is FNYEAQ in the germline V gene. The CDR3 loop spans 16 amino acids. V was cut by 5 bases and J by 5 bases, with 21 bases left in between. DNA of the CDR3: TGTGCCAGCAGCCCGCCGCCCGGACGGGGTAGGGAGACCCAGTACTTC. Translating gives CASSPPPGRGRETQYF.

The V gene is TRBV27, the J gene TRBJ1-2; possible D gene TRBD1, 5 bases. The CDR3 is 15 residues long. The V end was cut by 5 bases, the J end by 4 bases, with 17 bases between. Germline V gene sequence: CDR1 MNHEY, CDR2 SMNVEV (reference sequence). CDR3 amino acids: CASSRLEGRVYGYTF. Written as DNA, the CDR3 is TGTGCCAGCAGTCGACTAGAGGGGCGCGTCTATGGCTACACCTTC.